This TCR beta chain was recovered during a study of beta chain features in type 1 diabetes. General study findings and limits: Patients with Type 1 diabetes showed moderately but significantly shorter TCRB CDR3s in all four CD4+ subsets.

Every bit of the isolated RNA underwent reverse transcription, so sequencing read expressed TCRB transcripts. Measured with immunoSEQ multiplex PCR; TCRdb has only the in-frame clones, and not every one. The sample contains around 710,000 clones, roughly an eighth of which appear only once. Isolation of CD4+ naive, central memory, regulatory and stem cell-like memory cells was achieved by sorting via CD45RO/CCR7/CD25/CD127/CD95/CD27. This clone was recorded a few times. Its antigen is not identified. This receptor was taken from a young man with type 1 diabetes. Sequenced: naive CD4+ T cells from blood.

The CDR3: CASSLDGEGYTQYF. As DNA, the CDR3 is TGTGCCAGCAGCCTTGACGGGGAAGGTTATACGCAGTATTTT. The rearrangement uses TRBV6-1 and TRBJ2-3, with D tentatively TRBD2 (5 bases). Germline-derived CDR1 and CDR2 are MNHNS and SASEGT. Trimming cost V 6 bases and J 7 bases, with 17 bases left between them. The CDR3 has 14 residues.